This T cell receptor (beta chain) was sequenced for a study of cytomegalovirus exposure and HLA in healthy donors. Notes on the study in general: An analysis that was carried out later associated 17,000 or so TCR beta sequences with HLA alleles at 0.05 false discovery rate.

PCR used 60 Vbeta primers and 13 Jbeta primers. Only in-frame clones appear in the TCRdb table, and some are missing; sequencing was by immunoSEQ multiplex PCR. The table includes about 77,000 clones, approximately 80% detected once. For this clone: As yet, its antigen is unknown.

The CDR3 sequence is 17 residues long. V lost 8 bases to trimming and J lost 0 bases; unmatched junction nucleotides: 13. The germline V gene has CDR1 SGHTA and CDR2 FQGNSA. The sequence came from a man aged 40-50 years in good health and CMV-seronegative. The J gene is TRBJ2-3, the V gene TRBV7-2; 8 positions match TRBD2. The sequenced sample consisted of PBMCs. The CDR3 DNA follows: TGTGCCAGCCATCAGCGGGGGCGCGCCGCAAGCACAGATACGCAGTATTTT. Translation gives CASHQRGRAASTDTQYF.